These 9 T cell receptor beta chains share one sample of origin, sequenced in a study of T cells in Graves' hyperthyroidism and ophthalmopathy. The CDR3 regions of TCR beta were amplified from RNA transcripts. Researchers ran a first-round RT-PCR on the TCR CDR3 using the HTBI primer set. Each CDR3 protein gets one entry after TCRdb re-called the multiplex PCR reads with MiXCR. The sample lists around 400,000 distinct CDR3 sequences, over 12% seen once, with roughly a fifth in the top ten. Sample: blood. These receptors all stem from a woman aged 55-75 years with Graves' ophthalmopathy.

The chain uses TRBV2 and TRBJ2-1; no reliable D call. The CDR3 is 10 residues long. V was shortened by 6 bases and J by 12 bases, with 9 bases between the two germline ends. Germline values: CDR1 SNHLY, CDR2 FYNNEI. CDR3 loop: CASSERAQFF. The CDR3 coding sequence is TGTGCCAGCAGCGAAAGGGCGCAGTTCTTC. Based on the CDR3 plus reference TRBV2 and TRBJ2-1, the full variable domain is EPEVTQTPSHQVTQMGQEVILRCVPISNHLYFYWYRQILGQKVEFLVSFYNNEISEKSEIFDDQFSVERPDGSNFTLKIRSTKLEDSAMYFCASSERAQFFGPGTRLTVL.

This clonotype was picked up many times. The V and J genes are TRBV20-1 and TRBJ2-3, with D maybe TRBD2 (6 bases). The CDR3 is made up of 14 amino acids. The germline CDR1 and CDR2 sequences are DFQATT and SNEGSKA (reference sequence). Deletions cut 8 bases from V and 6 bases from J, with 21 bases between. In nucleotides, the CDR3 is TGCAGTAAGGGGCTAGCGCCCGGACGGGATACGCAGTATTTT. Translation gives CSKGLAPGRDTQYF.

This clonotype was counted many times. The rearrangement joins TRBV28 to TRBJ1-1; tentative D call: TRBD1 (6 bases). The CDR3 contains 12 residues. Germline loops: CDR1 MDHEN, CDR2 SYDVKM. V was clipped by 6 bases and J by 10 bases, with 15 bases between them. The CDR3 nucleotides are TGTGCCAGCAGCCGAACAGGGACCCTAGCTTTCTTT. The encoded protein is CASSRTGTLAFF.

A few counts support this clonotype. This chain uses TRBV6-5 with TRBJ1-2; the D gene is possibly TRBD1 (6 bases). V shed 2 bases and J shed 1 base, with 17 bases lying between them. The CDR3 contains 17 residues. Germline V gives CDR1 MNHEY, CDR2 SVGAGI. The CDR3 coding sequence is TGTGCCAGCAGTTACAGGGTCTCCAGGGGCCATAACTATGGCTACACCTTC. Translation gives CASSYRVSRGHNYGYTF.

This clonotype was seen at least ten times. The chain combines TRBV12-3 or TRBV12-4 with TRBJ2-7; maybe TRBD1 (6 bases). The CDR3 spans 14 residues. V was cut by 6 bases and J by 4 bases, with 16 bases left in between. The CDR3 region has the DNA TGTGCCAGCAGCCCACAGGGCCTCAGATACGAGCAGTACTTC. Protein product: CASSPQGLRYEQYF.

With regard to this clonotype: A much larger clone sits a single nucleotide away, making a read error possible. This chain links TRBV27 with TRBJ1-1; perhaps TRBD1 as D (5 bases). This CDR3 is 13 amino acids long. In germline, CDR1 is MNHEY, CDR2 SMNVEV (reference sequence). CDR3 DNA: TGTGCCGGCAGTTTGGGGGGGGGGACTGAAGCTTTCTTT. Protein: CAGSLGGGTEAFF.

The V and J genes are TRBV12-3 or TRBV12-4 and TRBJ1-5; the D is unclear. V was clipped by 4 bases and J by 5 bases, with 12 bases between them. This CDR3 has 14 residues. The CDR3 DNA is TGTGCCAGCAGTTCCCTGGCCAAGCATCAGCCCCAGCATTTT. Translation gives CASSSLAKHQPQHF.

The V gene is TRBV11-3, the J gene TRBJ2-1; 11 bases fit TRBD2. Germline V CDR1 and CDR2: SGHNT, YENEEA. The CDR3 covers 14 residues. V shed 1 base, J shed 9 bases, and the junction held 2 bases outside the gene matches. CDR3 region: CASSLVAGGTEQFF. As DNA, the CDR3 is TGTGCCAGCAGCTTAGTAGCGGGAGGGACTGAGCAGTTCTTC.

The rearrangement joins TRBV24-1 to TRBJ2-2, with D hard to call. Germline V gene lookup returns CDR1 KGHDR and CDR2 SFDVKD. V shed 11 bases and J shed 5 bases, with 8 bases lying between them. The CDR3 consists of 11 residues. The CDR3 DNA reads as TGTGCCATCTCTTCAACCGGGGAGCTGTTTTTT. Its protein product is CAISSTGELFF.